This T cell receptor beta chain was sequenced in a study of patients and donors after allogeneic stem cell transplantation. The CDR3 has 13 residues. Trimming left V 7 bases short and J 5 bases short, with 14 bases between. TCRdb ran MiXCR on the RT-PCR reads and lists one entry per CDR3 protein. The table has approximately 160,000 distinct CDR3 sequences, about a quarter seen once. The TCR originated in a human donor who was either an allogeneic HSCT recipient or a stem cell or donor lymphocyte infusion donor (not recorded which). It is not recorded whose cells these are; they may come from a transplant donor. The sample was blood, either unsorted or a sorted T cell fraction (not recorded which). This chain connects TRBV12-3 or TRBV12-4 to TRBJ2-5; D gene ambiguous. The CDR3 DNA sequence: TGTGCCAGCAACCGCGCCGGCCCGGAGACCCAGTACTTC. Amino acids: CASNRAGPETQYF.